This TCR beta chain derives from a study of control samples from healthy donors and cancer patients. This table comes from immunoSEQ multiplex PCR, and its TCRdb copy is limited to in-frame clones, with some not included. The sample contains about 180,000 clones, more than 90% of which appear only once. Trimming left V 8 bases short and J 0 bases short, with 11 bases between. The CDR3 has 14 amino acids. Germline V CDR1 and CDR2: SNHLY, FYNNEI. The TCR was taken from a man aged 25-45 years in good health. The gene calls are TRBV2 and TRBJ2-1; D tentatively reads TRBD1 or TRBD2 (6 bases each). Specimen: blood. The CDR3 nucleotides read TGTGCCAGCCGGTGGGGGGCCTCCTACAATGAGCAGTTCTTC. Its translation is CASRWGASYNEQFF. Using reference TRBV2 and TRBJ2-1 for the parts outside the CDR3, the full variable domain is EPEVTQTPSHQVTQMGQEVILRCVPISNHLYFYWYRQILGQKVEFLVSFYNNEISEKSEIFDDQFSVERPDGSNFTLKIRSTKLEDSAMYFCASRWGASYNEQFFGPGTRLTVL.